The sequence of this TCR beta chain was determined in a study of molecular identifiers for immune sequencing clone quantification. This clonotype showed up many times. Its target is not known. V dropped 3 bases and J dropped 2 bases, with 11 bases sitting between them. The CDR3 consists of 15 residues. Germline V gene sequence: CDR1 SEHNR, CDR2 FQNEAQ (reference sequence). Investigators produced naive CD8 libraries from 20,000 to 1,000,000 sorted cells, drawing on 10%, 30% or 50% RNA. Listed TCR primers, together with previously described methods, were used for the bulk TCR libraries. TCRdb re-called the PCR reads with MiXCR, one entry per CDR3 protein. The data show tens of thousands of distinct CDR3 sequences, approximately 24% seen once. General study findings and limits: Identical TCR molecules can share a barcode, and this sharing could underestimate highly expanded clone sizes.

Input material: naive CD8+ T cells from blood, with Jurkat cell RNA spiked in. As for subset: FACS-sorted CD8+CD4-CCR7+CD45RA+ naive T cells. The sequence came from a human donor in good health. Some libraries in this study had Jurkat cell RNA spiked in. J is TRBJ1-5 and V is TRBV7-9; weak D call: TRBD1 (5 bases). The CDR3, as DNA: TGTGCCAGCAGCTTCGGCCAGGGTGGCAATCAGCCCCAGCATTTT. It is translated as CASSFGQGGNQPQHF.